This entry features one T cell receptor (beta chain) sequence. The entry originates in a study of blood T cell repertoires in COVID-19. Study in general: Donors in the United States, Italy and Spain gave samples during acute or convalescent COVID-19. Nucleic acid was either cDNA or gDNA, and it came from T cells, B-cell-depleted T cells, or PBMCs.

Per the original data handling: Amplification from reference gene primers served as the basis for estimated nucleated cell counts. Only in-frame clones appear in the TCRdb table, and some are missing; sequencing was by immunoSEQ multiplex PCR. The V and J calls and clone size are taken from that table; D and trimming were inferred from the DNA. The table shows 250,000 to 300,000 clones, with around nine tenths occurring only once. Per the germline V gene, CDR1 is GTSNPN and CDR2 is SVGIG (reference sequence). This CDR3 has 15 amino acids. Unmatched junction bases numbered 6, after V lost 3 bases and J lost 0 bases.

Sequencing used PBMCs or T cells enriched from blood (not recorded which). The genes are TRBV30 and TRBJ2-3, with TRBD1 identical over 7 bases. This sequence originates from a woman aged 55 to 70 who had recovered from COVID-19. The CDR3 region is CAWRGQGVSTDTQYF. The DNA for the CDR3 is TGTGCCTGGAGGGGTCAGGGGGTTAGCACAGATACGCAGTATTTT.